The source of this T cell receptor beta chain is a study of chemoradiotherapy in HPV16-positive cancers. TCRdb's table, derived via immunoSEQ multiplex PCR, lists solely in-frame clones and lacks some. The sample lists about 68,000 clones, roughly 86% occurring once. The V gene end was trimmed by 3 bases and the J gene end by 2 bases; junction bases not matched to a gene: 7. Germline V CDR1 and CDR2: SGHDN, FVKESK. CDR3 length equals 15 residues. The J gene is TRBJ2-7, the V gene TRBV14; TRBD1 aligns across 7 bases. The clonotype comes from a human donor with HPV-associated anogenital cancer. Sequences were derived from blood, sampled from a patient who underwent chemoradiotherapy. The CDR3 loop reads CASSQTGRRPYEQYF. The CDR3 coding sequence is TGTGCCAGCAGCCAGACAGGGAGAAGGCCCTACGAGCAGTACTTC.